The clone carrying this TCR beta chain was observed many times. The antigen is unknown. This specimen comes from a study of T cells in Graves' hyperthyroidism and ophthalmopathy. Study summary: Staff took peripheral blood when the initial diagnosis was made, before any treatment began.

Researchers amplified the TCR beta CDR3 regions from RNA transcripts. The HTBI primer set was used in a first-round RT-PCR of the TCR CDR3. One entry per CDR3 protein results from TCRdb running MiXCR on the multiplex PCR reads. Seen here are roughly 300,000 distinct CDR3 sequences, under 30% observed once, and the top ten hold 20% to 30%. Study results and limitations: Prediction of ophthalmopathy progression came a median around 6 months pre-onset. Peripheral blood also featured most of the thyroid clonotypes expanded above 0.001.

Together with thyroid ultrasound, orbital computed tomography, serum thyroxine and TRAb, clinical symptoms were used for diagnoses. Trimming cost V 2 bases and J 12 bases, with 17 bases left between them. Germline-derived CDR1 and CDR2 are MNHNS and SASEGT. This CDR3 has 13 residues. The genes are TRBV6-1 and TRBJ2-7; D is unresolved. The origin of this receptor is a man aged 40-50 years with Graves' hyperthyroidism that later progressed to Graves' ophthalmopathy. The sequenced sample was blood. CDR3 DNA sequence: TGTGCCAGCAGTGAAATCGGACCCGGTCTGTTGTACTTC. Translated, it gives CASSEIGPGLLYF.